The entry below describes one T cell receptor beta chain. This entry comes from a study of T cell changes during pregnancy in multiple sclerosis. The method was immunoSEQ multiplex PCR; TCRdb's version includes in-frame clones alone and lacks a portion of them. The table records 45,000 to 55,000 clones, about 90% of them present only once. The CDR3 loop spans 14 amino acids. Germline CDR1 and CDR2: MNHNY and SVGAGI (reference sequence). V dropped 4 bases and J dropped 4 bases, with 10 bases sitting between them. This rearrangement joins TRBV6-6 to TRBJ1-4, with a tentative D call TRBD1 (5 bases). The sequencing here drew on CD4+ T cells from peripheral blood mononuclear cells, taken after pregnancy. The source of this sequence is a female donor in good health, enrolled as a control in a pregnancy study. The CDR3 DNA sequence: TGTGCCAGCAGTTCCAGGGTGGGTAATGAAAAACTGTTTTTT. It translates to CASSSRVGNEKLFF.